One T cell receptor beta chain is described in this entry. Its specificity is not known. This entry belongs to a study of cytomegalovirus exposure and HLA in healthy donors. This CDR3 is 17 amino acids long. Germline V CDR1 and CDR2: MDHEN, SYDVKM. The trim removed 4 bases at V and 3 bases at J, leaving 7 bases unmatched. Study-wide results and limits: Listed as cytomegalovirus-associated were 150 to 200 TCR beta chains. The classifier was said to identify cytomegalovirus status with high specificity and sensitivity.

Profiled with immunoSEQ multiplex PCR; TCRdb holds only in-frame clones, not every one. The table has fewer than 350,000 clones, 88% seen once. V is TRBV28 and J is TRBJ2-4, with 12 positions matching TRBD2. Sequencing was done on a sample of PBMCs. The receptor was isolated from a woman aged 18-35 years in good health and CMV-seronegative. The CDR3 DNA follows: TGTGCCAGCAGTTCATCGACTAGCGGGAGAGGCAAAAACATTCAGTACTTC. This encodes CASSSSTSGRGKNIQYF.